Below are 5 T cell receptor beta chains sequenced from a single sample in a study of CD8+CD57+ T cells in acquired aplastic anemia. Template material for TCR beta VDJ and CDR3 profiling consisted of genomic DNA. TCRdb re-derived calls from the reads in MiXCR, one entry per CDR3 protein. The sample lists 300,000 or so distinct CDR3 sequences, 55% to 60% occurring once. The material sequenced was sorted CD4+, CD8+, or CD8+CD57+ T cells (not recorded which) from PBMCs. The receptors come from a human donor with severe aplastic anemia or a healthy control (not recorded which).

The CDR3 DNA follows: TGCGCCAGCAGCCTGGGACAGGGAGGGAATGGCTACACCTTC. Its translation is CASSLGQGGNGYTF. The V call is TRBV5-1, the J call TRBJ1-2; 9 bases are shared with TRBD1. This CDR3 region has 14 residues. J gave up 6 bases and V 4 bases, and 7 bases lay outside the gene matches. Germline CDR1 SGHRS, CDR2 YFSETQ.

The rearrangement joins TRBV15 to TRBJ2-6, with D perhaps TRBD1 or TRBD2 (5 bases each). V lost 5 bases to trimming and J lost 4 bases, with 21 bases between them. The CDR3 has 18 amino acids. CDR1 and CDR2 (germline): LNHNV, YYDKDF (reference sequence). The CDR3 DNA is TGTGCCACCAGCGCAAGGGACGCCCCTAGATTGGGGGCCAACGTCCTGACTTTC. It specifies CATSARDAPRLGANVLTF.

This clonotype was picked up many times. The chain has TRBV20-1 and TRBJ2-7; 7 bases are shared with TRBD2. Germline assignment: CDR1 DFQATT and CDR2 SNEGSKA (reference sequence). This CDR3 spans 13 amino acids. J was trimmed by 5 bases and V by 6 bases; bases with no gene match: 10. For the CDR3, the DNA is TGCAGTGCCAAGCGGGATACTAGGGACGAGCAGTACTTC. It is translated as CSAKRDTRDEQYF.

The chain links TRBV7-2 to TRBJ2-5; D assignment may be TRBD1 or TRBD2 (5 bases each). Between the trimmed V and J ends, which lost 1 base and 1 base, there was a span of 13 bases. Germline CDR1 and CDR2: SGHTA and FQGNSA. The CDR3 sequence is 16 residues long. As DNA, the CDR3 is TGTGCCAGCAGCTTAGTCCCGAGGGACCTCCAAGAGACCCAGTACTTC. It codes for CASSLVPRDLQETQYF.

V usage is TRBV5-1 and J usage is TRBJ2-5, with 7 positions matching TRBD1. The V gene end was trimmed by 3 bases and the J gene end by 2 bases; junction bases not matched to a gene: 4. Per germline, CDR1 SGHRS and CDR2 YFSETQ. The CDR3 is made up of 14 amino acids. The CDR3: CASSSGQRQETQYF. CDR3 in DNA: TGCGCCAGCAGCTCGGGACAGAGGCAAGAGACCCAGTACTTC.